These 21 T cell receptor beta chains share one sample of origin, sequenced in a study of early T cells in non-severe SARS-CoV-2 infection. In TCRdb, the 5' RACE reads were re-called with MiXCR into one record per CDR3 protein. The sample carries 55,000 or so distinct CDR3 sequences, 6.2% recorded once. The sequencing sample was made of whole blood. Receptors originate from an adult who was a healthcare worker with PCR-confirmed SARS-CoV-2 infection or an uninfected control (not recorded which).

This clonotype was detected ten times or more. The rearrangement joins TRBV20-1 to TRBJ2-1; 7 bases agree with TRBD1. The J segment lost 9 bases and the V segment lost 2 bases, leaving 7 bases of the junction unmatched. Germline lookup yields CDR1 DFQATT and CDR2 SNEGSKA (reference sequence). The CDR3 covers 13 residues. The CDR3 nucleotides read TGCAGTGCTAGAATCCAGGGGGTCGTTGAGCAGTTCTTC. This codes for CSARIQGVVEQFF.

This clonotype was picked up a small number of times. The V call is TRBV7-8, the J call TRBJ1-1; D call uncertain. The V gene lost 5 bases and the J gene lost 2 bases, with 12 bases spanning the gap. CDR1 is SGHVS and CDR2 is FQNEAQ in the germline V gene. The CDR3 is made up of 14 amino acids. The CDR3 here is CASSLRAENTEAFF. CDR3 nucleotide sequence: TGTGCCAGCAGCCTTCGGGCTGAAAACACTGAAGCTTTCTTT.

V usage is TRBV11-2 and J usage is TRBJ2-4, with D possibly being TRBD1 (5 bases). The germline V and J ends were trimmed by 0 bases and 4 bases, with 16 bases remaining between them. From germline, CDR1 is SGHAT and CDR2 FQNNGV. The CDR3 has 17 amino acids. The CDR3 protein is CASSLDRGRTRKNIQYF. The CDR3 coding sequence is TGTGCCAGCAGCTTAGATCGTGGGCGGACACGAAAAAACATTCAGTACTTC.

V usage is TRBV18 and J usage is TRBJ1-1; D is unclear. The CDR3 spans 15 residues. In germline, CDR1 is KGHSH, CDR2 LQKENI. V was pared by 3 bases and J by 3 bases, with 14 bases between. For the CDR3, the DNA is TGTGCCAGCTCACCCCCCTTCAGGCGGGACACTGAAGCTTTCTTT. Its protein product is CASSPPFRRDTEAFF.

This sequence joins TRBV7-2 and TRBJ1-6; D is undetermined. The V gene lost 1 base and the J gene lost 7 bases, with 11 bases spanning the gap. Per the germline V gene, CDR1 is SGHTA and CDR2 is FQGNSA. This CDR3 is 15 amino acids long. The CDR3 spells CASSLGGGTNSPLHF. DNA of the CDR3: TGTGCCAGCAGCTTAGGTGGAGGCACCAATTCACCCCTCCACTTT. The full variable domain, with the rest looked up from reference TRBV7-2 and TRBJ1-6, is GAGVSQSPSNKVTEKGKDVELRCDPISGHTALYWYRQSLGQGLEFLIYFQGNSAPDKSGLPSDRFSAERTGGSVSTLTIQRTQQEDSAVYLCASSLGGGTNSPLHFGNGTRLTVT.

Ten or more counts support this clonotype. V is TRBV3-2 and J is TRBJ1-1; the DNA was not compared with TRBD1, the D call given in the table. TRBV3-2 is a pseudogene. The CDR3 is 15 amino acids. The CDR3 region is CASSPLDRVNTEAFF. CDR3 sequence (DNA): TGTGCCAGCAGCCCTTTAGACAGGGTGAACACTGAAGCTTTCTTT.

V is TRBV4-2 and J is TRBJ1-1; D possibly corresponds to TRBD1 (5 bases). CDR3 length equals 15 residues. The germline CDR1 and CDR2 sequences are LGHNA and YNFKEQ. The ends were cut back, 4 bases at V and 5 bases at J, with 17 bases in the middle. This CDR3 reads CASSPQRPEGTEAFF. The CDR3 coding sequence is TGTGCCAGCAGCCCACAGAGGCCAGAGGGGACTGAAGCTTTCTTT.

This clonotype was detected many times. The gene calls are TRBV12-3 or TRBV12-4 and TRBJ2-7; 11 bases are a match to TRBD1. V dropped 4 bases and J dropped 8; count of bases not matched to a gene: 13. The CDR3 is made up of 16 amino acids. The CDR3 sequence is CASSSRRTGGARKQYF. CDR3 DNA sequence: TGTGCCAGCAGTTCTAGGAGGACAGGGGGCGCGAGAAAGCAGTACTTC.

This clonotype was counted many times. The chain combines TRBV19 with TRBJ2-1; 8 nucleotides align to TRBD2. This CDR3 is 15 amino acids long. V trimming: 3 bases; J trimming: 7 bases; junction bases outside the gene matches: 8. From germline, CDR1 is LNHDA and CDR2 SQIVND (reference sequence). CDR3 nucleotides: TGTGCCAGTAGTATTCCGGGGGGGGCTAAGAATGAGCAGTTCTTC. The encoded protein is CASSIPGGAKNEQFF.

The gene calls are TRBV13 and TRBJ1-2; D is uncertain. This CDR3 has 13 amino acids. In germline, CDR1 is PRHDT, CDR2 FYEKMQ (reference sequence). Trimming stripped 1 base from V and 8 bases from J, with 11 bases between. The chain's CDR3 is CASSLDPGRGYTF. The CDR3 bases are TGTGCCAGCAGCTTAGATCCAGGACGGGGCTACACCTTC.

This clonotype has a handful of counts. The chain employs TRBV15 and TRBJ2-3, with D perhaps matching TRBD2 (6 bases). Trimming removed 4 bases at V and 2 bases at J, with 10 bases between. The CDR3 runs 14 residues. Looked up from germline, CDR1 is LNHNV and CDR2 is YYDKDF (reference sequence). CDR3 nucleotides: TGTGCCACCAGCACTAGCGCAAACACAGATACGCAGTATTTT. This gives the protein CATSTSANTDTQYF.

This clonotype occurred many times. The chain is built from TRBV6-6 and TRBJ1-2; D uncertain. The V and J ends lost 6 bases and 5 bases respectively, with 13 bases between them. Germline V gene sequence: CDR1 MNHNY, CDR2 SVGAGI (reference sequence). This CDR3 contains 13 residues. CDR3 sequence: CASRLTDPYGYTF. The CDR3 nucleotides are TGTGCCAGCAGATTGACGGATCCTTATGGCTACACCTTC.

This clonotype was seen many times. The rearrangement uses TRBV3-1 and TRBJ2-7; weak D call: TRBD2 (5 bases). V dropped 4 bases and J dropped 3 bases, with 7 bases sitting between them. CDR1 is LGHDT, CDR2 YNNKEL, per germline (reference sequence). CDR3 length equals 12 residues. CDR3 DNA sequence: TGTGCCAGCAGCCGGACTGACTACGAGCAGTACTTC. This translates into CASSRTDYEQYF.

The table lists this clonotype with many counts. This sequence joins TRBV10-3 and TRBJ1-1; D may be TRBD1 (5 bases). V was clipped by 10 bases and J by 1 base, with 7 bases between them. The germline gives CDR1 ENHRY, CDR2 SYGVKD. The CDR3 has 11 residues. CDR3 loop: CASGTNTEAFF. The CDR3 nucleotides are TGTGCCAGCGGGACGAACACTGAAGCTTTCTTT.

There are a few counts of this clonotype. J is TRBJ1-1 and V is TRBV6-2 or TRBV6-3, with a possible D match to TRBD1 (6 bases). The CDR3 runs to 15 residues. Trimming took off 2 bases at V and 3 bases at J, with 13 bases between the two ends. CDR1 and CDR2 from the germline V gene are MNHEY and SVGEGT. In DNA form, the CDR3 reads TGTGCCAGCAGTTACGGAGGACAGTACTACACTGAAGCTTTCTTT. This codes for CASSYGGQYYTEAFF.

This clonotype is judged medium-sized (0.01 to 0.1%). The J gene is TRBJ1-6, the V gene TRBV12-3 or TRBV12-4, with 9 bases lining up with TRBD1. V shed 5 bases and J 0 bases; nucleotides not matched to a gene: 8. CDR3 length: 18 amino acids. The CDR3 nucleotides read TGTGCCAGCAGTCGTACCGGGACAGGGAGCTCCTATAATTCACCCCTCCACTTT. Translation gives CASSRTGTGSSYNSPLHF.

There are a few counts of this clonotype. The rearrangement joins TRBV19 to TRBJ2-5; tentative D call: TRBD1 (5 bases). The CDR3 length is 13 residues. Germline values: CDR1 LNHDA, CDR2 SQIVND (reference sequence). V lost 4 bases and J lost 1, with 7 bases in between. DNA for the CDR3: TGTGCCAGTAGTACCCAGGGCCAAGAGACCCAGTACTTC. This encodes CASSTQGQETQYF.

This clonotype occurred many times. The rearrangement uses TRBV11-2 and TRBJ2-7; either TRBD1 or TRBD2 may fit D (6 bases each). This CDR3 has 13 amino acids. V was shortened by 6 bases and J by 6 bases, with 15 bases between the two germline ends. Germline V gene lookup returns CDR1 SGHAT and CDR2 FQNNGV. CDR3 region: CASSTGRTGEQYF. Here the CDR3 DNA reads TGTGCCAGCAGTACAGGGAGGACGGGCGAGCAGTACTTC. The full variable domain, with the rest looked up from reference TRBV11-2 and TRBJ2-7, is EAGVAQSPRYKIIEKRQSVAFWCNPISGHATLYWYQQILGQGPKLLIQFQNNGVVDDSQLPKDRFSAERLKGVDSTLKIQPAKLEDSAVYLCASSTGRTGEQYFGPGTRLTVT.

The chain combines TRBV29-1 with TRBJ1-2; 7 nucleotides agree with TRBD1. V lost 0 bases to trimming and J lost 2 bases; unmatched junction nucleotides: 9. In germline, CDR1 is SQVTM, CDR2 ANQGSEA. The length of the CDR3 is 16 residues. CDR3 sequence reads: CSVEDQGPGQNYGYTF. The CDR3 nucleotides read TGCAGCGTTGAAGATCAAGGTCCGGGACAGAACTATGGCTACACCTTC.

This clonotype was found many times. The chain joins TRBV11-2 to TRBJ1-2; 7 bases line up with TRBD1. The CDR3 has 14 amino acids. CDR1 SGHAT and CDR2 FQNNGV come from the germline V gene. V lost 2 bases to trimming and J lost 6 bases; unmatched junction nucleotides: 6. CDR3 DNA sequence: TGTGCCAGCAGCTTACTACAGGGGATGGATGGCTACACCTTC. This translates into CASSLLQGMDGYTF.

This clonotype was observed at least ten times. V usage is TRBV20-1 and J usage is TRBJ2-2, with 8 bases that match TRBD1. The CDR3 has 14 residues. V lost 3 bases to trimming and J lost 4 bases; unmatched junction nucleotides: 4. Per the germline V gene, CDR1 is DFQATT and CDR2 is SNEGSKA (reference sequence). The chain's CDR3 is CSARGQVFTGELFF. The DNA of the CDR3 is TGCAGTGCTAGGGGACAGGTGTTCACCGGGGAGCTGTTTTTT.